The 3 T cell receptor beta chains below were found in one sample sequenced in a study of cytomegalovirus exposure and HLA in healthy donors. 13 Jbeta primers and 60 Vbeta primers were used for the PCR. TCRdb's copy holds only in-frame clones and misses some; the assay was immunoSEQ multiplex PCR. The sample lists fewer than 150,000 clones, over 65% occurring once. Sequenced sample: PBMCs. These receptors all come from a male donor in good health and CMV-seronegative.

The chain combines TRBV7-9 with TRBJ1-1, with TRBD1 matching 8 bases. CDR3 length: 17 amino acids. Trimming took 4 bases from V and 0 from J; bases not matched to a gene: 10. CDR1 and CDR2 (germline): SEHNR, FQNEAQ (reference sequence). The CDR3 loop reads CASSSWTGKDLNTEAFF. The CDR3, as DNA: TGTGCCAGCAGCTCCTGGACAGGGAAAGATTTGAACACTGAAGCTTTCTTT.

This sequence joins TRBV7-9 and TRBJ2-1; D unclear. The length of the CDR3 is 12 residues. V gave up 2 bases and J gave up 8 bases, with 7 bases separating them. Germline CDR1 and CDR2: SEHNR and FQNEAQ (reference sequence). The CDR3 coding sequence is TGTGCCAGCAGCTTACTCCGCGATGAGCAGTTCTTC. Encoded protein: CASSLLRDEQFF.

The chain carries TRBV4-3 and TRBJ2-3; 7 nucleotides match TRBD1. V shed 2 bases and J 3 bases; nucleotides not matched to a gene: 8. From germline, CDR1 is LGHNA and CDR2 YSLEER. The CDR3 length is 16 residues. The CDR3: CASSQLTAGGTDTQYF. CDR3 sequence (DNA): TGCGCCAGCAGCCAACTCACCGCAGGGGGAACAGATACGCAGTATTTT.